These 31 T cell receptor beta chains were sequenced from one sample in a study of glioma-infiltrating T cells after dendritic cell vaccination. Using immunoSEQ multiplex PCR, the repertoire was profiled, and TCRdb retains in-frame clones only, with some absent. The sample consists of 99,000 or so clones, 65% to 85% of them appearing once. As for time point: after dendritic cell vaccination, including at tumor progression/relapse. Here the sequenced sample was blood, taken after dendritic cell vaccination. These receptors came from a human donor with glioblastoma.

This rearrangement joins TRBV6-6 to TRBJ1-2; 7 positions agree with TRBD1. The junction had 4 bases not matched to a gene; V was cut back by 0 bases and J by 3 bases. Germline CDR1 reads MNHNY; CDR2 reads SVGAGI (reference sequence). This CDR3 region has 15 residues. The CDR3 region is CASSYSTGYDYGYTF. CDR3 nucleotide sequence: TGTGCCAGCAGTTACTCGACAGGGTACGACTATGGCTACACCTTC.

The CDR3 loop reads CASRTGVGGYTF. The DNA for the CDR3 is TGTGCCAGTAGGACAGGGGTGGGTGGCTACACCTTC. The V gene is TRBV19, the J gene TRBJ1-2; 8 bases match TRBD1. With V trimmed by 6 bases and J by 7 bases, 4 bases remained unmatched. The V gene's germline CDR1 is LNHDA and CDR2 SQIVND (reference sequence). This CDR3 region has 12 residues.

The genes are TRBV6-1 and TRBJ2-3; tentatively, D is TRBD2 (5 bases). This CDR3 has 14 residues. V was cut by 10 bases and J by 2 bases, with 16 bases left in between. Germline assignment: CDR1 MNHNS and CDR2 SASEGT. The CDR3 loop reads CATSLGPSTDTQYF. The CDR3 DNA sequence: TGTGCCACCTCACTAGGGCCTTCCACAGATACGCAGTATTTT.

The chain employs TRBV6-5 and TRBJ1-2; 7 nucleotides align to TRBD1. V dropped 5 bases and J dropped 3; count of bases not matched to a gene: 6. CDR3 length equals 14 residues. The germline CDR1 and CDR2 sequences are MNHEY and SVGAGI. CDR3 nucleotide sequence: TGTGCCAGCAGTCAAACAGGGGTCCACTATGGCTACACCTTC. Translating it yields CASSQTGVHYGYTF.

CDR3 region: CASSLGQGNGYTF. CDR3 sequence (DNA): TGTGCCAGCAGTTTAGGCCAGGGGAATGGCTACACCTTC. The chain employs TRBV28 and TRBJ1-2; a possible D gene is TRBD1 (6 bases). Deletions cut 2 bases from V and 6 bases from J, with 10 bases between. From germline, CDR1 is MDHEN and CDR2 SYDVKM. This CDR3 contains 13 residues.

This chain links TRBV12-5 with TRBJ2-2, with D tentatively TRBD1 (6 bases). The CDR3 is 17 amino acids. Trimming took 1 base from V and 0 from J, leaving 12 bases between them. The V gene's germline CDR1 is LGHNT and CDR2 FRNRAP. DNA of the CDR3: TGTGCTAGTGGTTTGGGAACAGGGTATTCGAACACCGGGGAGCTGTTTTTT. Its translation is CASGLGTGYSNTGELFF.

V gene TRBV5-1 combines with J gene TRBJ2-3; D is perhaps TRBD1 (6 bases). This CDR3 has 14 residues. Trimming removed 3 bases from V and 4 bases from J, with 12 bases in between. CDR1 and CDR2 (germline): SGHRS, YFSETQ. The CDR3 DNA sequence: TGCGCCAGCAGCTCCGGGACAAAAGCAGATACGCAGTATTTT. Amino acid sequence: CASSSGTKADTQYF.

This clone was detected only once. The chain combines TRBV2 with TRBJ1-1; possible D gene TRBD1, 5 bases. The CDR3 is 15 residues long. V was shortened by 8 bases and J by 3 bases, with 19 bases between the two germline ends. From germline, CDR1 is SNHLY and CDR2 FYNNEI. The CDR3: CASLSVGGGDTEAFF. CDR3 nucleotide sequence: TGTGCCAGCTTATCGGTCGGGGGTGGGGACACTGAAGCTTTCTTT. The variable domain in full, completed from reference TRBV2 and TRBJ1-1, reads EPEVTQTPSHQVTQMGQEVILRCVPISNHLYFYWYRQILGQKVEFLVSFYNNEISEKSEIFDDQFSVERPDGSNFTLKIRSTKLEDSAMYFCASLSVGGGDTEAFFGQGTRLTVV.

About this clone: A read error may account for a junction end that differs from germline. The rearrangement links TRBV7-7 to TRBJ2-7, with 8 bases identical to TRBD1. Germline CDR1 SSHAT, CDR2 FNYEAQ (reference sequence). The CDR3 totals 15 residues. The CDR3 spells CASSFKTGGRNEQYF. CDR3 nucleotides: TGTGCTAGCAGCTTTAAAACAGGGGGAAGGAACGAGCAGTACTTC.

J is TRBJ2-5 and V is TRBV7-3; 11 bases are shared with TRBD2. The length of the CDR3 is 15 residues. Germline loops: CDR1 SGHTA, CDR2 FQGTGA. The V gene end was trimmed by 5 bases and the J gene end by 3 bases; junction bases not matched to a gene: 5. CDR3 sequence: CASSPGLAEEETQYF. In DNA form, the CDR3 reads TGTGCCAGCAGCCCGGGACTAGCGGAGGAAGAGACCCAGTACTTC.

V gene TRBV2 combines with J gene TRBJ1-6, with 8 bases matching TRBD1. J gave up 5 bases and V 5 bases, and 23 bases lay outside the gene matches. The length of the CDR3 is 21 residues. Germline V gives CDR1 SNHLY, CDR2 FYNNEI. The CDR3 loop reads CASSIDLGQAVGGKNNSPLHF. CDR3 bases: TGTGCCAGCAGTATAGACCTGGGACAGGCCGTAGGAGGGAAAAATAATTCACCCCTCCACTTT.

This clone was found a few times. The rearrangement uses TRBV7-3 and TRBJ1-2; D might be TRBD1 (6 bases). In germline, CDR1 is SGHTA, CDR2 FQGTGA. The CDR3 is 15 residues long. The V end lost 2 bases, the J end lost 5 bases, and 15 bases lay between the germline ends. Here the CDR3 reads CASSLDRDKIYGYTF. DNA of the CDR3: TGTGCCAGCAGCTTAGACCGGGACAAGATTTATGGCTACACCTTC.

This clone was observed once. The chain's CDR3 is CASTPTSGGDNEQFF. CDR3 DNA: TGTGCCAGCACCCCCACTAGCGGGGGAGACAATGAGCAGTTCTTC. The chain uses TRBV2 and TRBJ2-1; 11 bases are a match to TRBD2. The CDR3 is 15 amino acids. The germline gives CDR1 SNHLY, CDR2 FYNNEI. J lost 5 bases, V lost 7 bases, and 7 bases had no gene match.

The rearrangement uses TRBV19 and TRBJ2-7; D is unresolved. The germline V gene encodes CDR1 LNHDA and CDR2 SQIVND (reference sequence). CDR3 length: 14 residues. V lost 5 bases to trimming and J lost 1 base, with 12 bases between them. The CDR3 spells CASSPYGSSYEQYF. Here the CDR3 DNA reads TGTGCCAGTAGTCCTTACGGGTCTTCCTACGAGCAGTACTTC.

The chain couples TRBV6-5 to TRBJ1-1; 7 positions match TRBD1. This CDR3 spans 16 amino acids. J was trimmed by 6 bases and V by 4 bases; bases with no gene match: 14. CDR1 is MNHEY and CDR2 is SVGAGI in the germline V gene. In DNA form, the CDR3 reads TGTGCCAGCAGTTTTTCACAGGGGCCCTTTTCGGCTGAAGCTTTCTTT. Protein product: CASSFSQGPFSAEAFF.

The CDR3 reads CASSLEGSGGQPQHF. CDR3 coding DNA: TGCGCCAGCAGCTTGGAGGGGTCGGGGGGTCAGCCCCAGCATTTT. The chain couples TRBV5-1 to TRBJ1-5; possible D gene TRBD1, 5 bases. The germline CDR1 and CDR2 sequences are SGHRS and YFSETQ. The CDR3 is 15 amino acids. The germline V and J ends were trimmed by 0 bases and 6 bases, with 13 bases remaining between them.

This clone was observed a single time. The J gene is TRBJ2-7, the V gene TRBV5-4, with D maybe TRBD1 (5 bases). Trimming pared 4 bases from V and 0 bases from J, leaving 14 bases between. Germline CDR1 SGHNT, CDR2 YYREEE (reference sequence). The CDR3 sequence is 15 residues long. CDR3 in amino acids: CASSERQRPSYEQYF. DNA for the CDR3: TGTGCCAGCAGCGAAAGACAGAGACCCTCCTACGAGCAGTACTTC. Full variable domain (missing parts from reference TRBV5-4 and TRBJ2-7): ETGVTQSPTHLIKTRGQQVTLRCSSQSGHNTVSWYQQALGQGPQFIFQYYREEENGRGNFPPRFSGLQFPNYSSELNVNALELDDSALYLCASSERQRPSYEQYFGPGTRLTVT.

The rearrangement links TRBV10-1 to TRBJ2-7; the D gene is possibly TRBD2 (6 bases). This CDR3 spans 12 amino acids. Trimming shortened V by 8 bases and J by 4 bases, and 12 bases separated the two germline ends. Per the germline V gene, CDR1 is WNHNN and CDR2 is SYGVQD (reference sequence). CDR3: CASGDSGYEQYF. CDR3 bases: TGCGCCAGCGGGGATAGCGGATACGAGCAGTACTTC.

The CDR3 DNA reads as TGTGCCAGCAGCGTTGGCGGGGCAGGAACTGGAAACACCATATATTTT. Residues: CASSVGGAGTGNTIYF. The chain recombines TRBV9 with TRBJ1-3; tentative D call: TRBD1 (5 bases). The length of the CDR3 is 16 residues. Trimming took off 2 bases at V and 2 bases at J, with 14 bases between the two ends. Per germline, CDR1 SGDLS and CDR2 YYNGEE.

The DNA of the CDR3 is TGTGCCAGCAGTGAAGGGACAGGGCTCGAGCAGTACTTC. Amino acids: CASSEGTGLEQYF. The genes are TRBV6-1 and TRBJ2-7; 8 bases fit TRBD1. The V segment lost 1 base and the J segment 6 bases; nucleotides outside the gene matches: 2. In germline, CDR1 is MNHNS, CDR2 SASEGT. The CDR3 is 13 amino acids.

The chain combines TRBV30 with TRBJ1-6; D not resolved. The length of the CDR3 is 13 residues. V shed 1 base and J shed 8 bases, with 9 bases lying between them. CDR1 is GTSNPN and CDR2 is SVGIG in the germline V gene (reference sequence). This CDR3 is CAWSAQFDSPLHF. DNA for the CDR3: TGTGCCTGGAGTGCGCAGTTTGATTCACCCCTCCACTTT.

The chain is built from TRBV29-1 and TRBJ2-7, with D possibly matching TRBD1 (6 bases). This CDR3 is built from 14 residues. V was clipped by 3 bases and J by 4 bases, with 16 bases between them. Germline CDR1 reads SQVTM; CDR2 reads ANQGSEA. In DNA form, the CDR3 reads TGCAGCGTTGAGGTCCCCCAGGGGAAGTACGAGCAGTACTTC. Translated, it gives CSVEVPQGKYEQYF.

CDR3 DNA sequence: TGCGCCAGCCGAGGACAGGGGGCGGGAGAGCAGTACTTC. Translating gives CASRGQGAGEQYF. The chain employs TRBV5-1 and TRBJ2-7; 11 nucleotides agree with TRBD1. The J segment lost 7 bases and the V segment lost 7 bases, leaving 7 bases of the junction unmatched. Germline loops: CDR1 SGHRS, CDR2 YFSETQ. There are 13 residues in the CDR3.

The chain couples TRBV6-1 to TRBJ1-4, with TRBD1 matching over 7 bases. Germline-derived CDR1 and CDR2 are MNHNS and SASEGT. This CDR3 is built from 13 residues. After removal of 10 bases from V and 6 bases from J, the junction contained 8 bases not matched to a gene. This chain's CDR3 is CATTGVGDEKLFF. The DNA of the CDR3 is TGTGCCACAACAGGGGTTGGGGATGAAAAACTGTTTTTT.

The rearrangement links TRBV18 to TRBJ2-2; 11 bases are a match to TRBD2. The CDR3 totals 17 residues. V shed 3 bases and J 1 base; nucleotides not matched to a gene: 4. The germline V gene encodes CDR1 KGHSH and CDR2 LQKENI. This chain's CDR3 is CASSPSGLAGNTGELFF. The CDR3 DNA sequence: TGTGCCAGCTCACCCTCTGGACTAGCGGGGAACACCGGGGAGCTGTTTTTT.

The chain carries TRBV6-1 and TRBJ2-7, with a possible D match to TRBD2 (5 bases). CDR1 MNHNS and CDR2 SASEGT come from the germline V gene. V shed 5 bases and J shed 3 bases, with 17 bases lying between them. This CDR3 is 15 amino acids long. CDR3 in DNA: TGTGCCAGCAGTCCAGGCGGGTTTCTTATCTACGAGCAGTACTTC. Translating gives CASSPGGFLIYEQYF.

The genes are TRBV4-2 and TRBJ1-4; D is perhaps TRBD1 (5 bases). CDR3 length equals 16 residues. The germline V gene encodes CDR1 LGHNA and CDR2 YNFKEQ. V lost 0 bases and J lost 4, with 12 bases in between. The CDR3 loop reads CASSQEGGANNEKLFF. The CDR3 DNA follows: TGTGCCAGCAGCCAAGAGGGAGGGGCCAATAATGAAAAACTGTTTTTT.

The chain has TRBV5-1 and TRBJ2-7, with TRBD2 matching over 7 bases. The junction had 11 bases not matched to a gene; V was cut back by 5 bases and J by 0 bases. CDR3 length: 16 residues. The germline gives CDR1 SGHRS, CDR2 YFSETQ. The DNA for the CDR3 is TGCGCCAGCAGGGAGGTGGGGAGGGCCTCCTCCTACGAGCAGTACTTC. It codes for CASREVGRASSYEQYF.

The rearrangement links TRBV7-3 to TRBJ2-7; 7 bases match TRBD1. CDR3 length: 15 amino acids. V trimming: 5 bases; J trimming: 0 bases; junction bases outside the gene matches: 7. Germline V gene sequence: CDR1 SGHTA, CDR2 FQGTGA. The CDR3 sequence is CASSLVGQNSYEQYF. CDR3 coding DNA: TGTGCCAGCAGCCTCGTGGGACAGAACTCCTACGAGCAGTACTTC.

In this sample, this clone turned up once. This CDR3 is CASTTVGTDTQYF. DNA of the CDR3: TGTGCCAGCACCACGGTGGGCACAGATACGCAGTATTTT. This chain uses TRBV28 with TRBJ2-3; no definite D call. This CDR3 region has 13 residues. V was pared by 7 bases and J by 1 base, with 9 bases between. The germline CDR1 and CDR2 sequences are MDHEN and SYDVKM.

In this sample, this clone turned up a few times. J is TRBJ1-2 and V is TRBV19, with unresolved D. Deletions cut 3 bases from V and 5 bases from J, with 19 bases between. The V gene's germline CDR1 is LNHDA and CDR2 SQIVND (reference sequence). This CDR3 spans 16 amino acids. The CDR3: CASSIPTPVPQYGYTF. The DNA for the CDR3 is TGTGCCAGTAGTATCCCCACACCCGTACCACAATATGGCTACACCTTC.